These 10 T cell receptor beta chains came from one sample sequenced in a study of blood T cell repertoires in COVID-19. Sequencing used immunoSEQ multiplex PCR; TCRdb keeps in-frame clones, though not all of them. The sample has some 190,000 clones; 70% to 90% are singletons. Sequenced: peripheral blood. The receptors here all came from a man aged 18 to 30 with active or convalescent COVID-19.

This chain uses TRBV5-8 with TRBJ1-2, with 8 positions matching TRBD1. CDR1 and CDR2 from the germline V gene are SGHTS and YDEGEE. The V gene end was trimmed by 4 bases and the J gene end by 4 bases; junction bases not matched to a gene: 12. The CDR3 is 16 amino acids. The CDR3 region is CASSRRVGQGAYGYTF. CDR3 bases: TGTGCCAGCAGCCGTAGGGTGGGGCAGGGGGCCTATGGCTACACCTTC.

The chain carries TRBV30 and TRBJ1-5; 9 positions agree with TRBD1. V lost 2 bases to trimming and J lost 2 bases; unmatched junction nucleotides: 7. The CDR3 covers 16 residues. CDR1 and CDR2 from the germline V gene are GTSNPN and SVGIG (reference sequence). Here the CDR3 DNA reads TGTGCCTGGAGTTACCGACAGGGGGTGGGCAATCAGCCCCAGCATTTT. Translation: CAWSYRQGVGNQPQHF.

V usage is TRBV5-4 and J usage is TRBJ2-1; D is unclear. CDR1 and CDR2 from the germline V gene are SGHNT and YYREEE (reference sequence). V dropped 4 bases and J dropped 2 bases, with 13 bases sitting between them. The CDR3 runs 15 residues. This CDR3 is CASSRLSTPYNEQFF. CDR3 coding DNA: TGTGCCAGCAGCCGCCTTTCTACCCCCTACAATGAGCAGTTCTTC.

This chain uses TRBV27 with TRBJ1-2; 10 bases are a match to TRBD1. CDR1 MNHEY and CDR2 SMNVEV come from the germline V gene (reference sequence). Trimming cost V 5 bases and J 5 bases; bases outside gene matches: 8. The length of the CDR3 is 15 residues. The CDR3 sequence is CASSQRGQGLYGYTF. The CDR3 DNA sequence: TGTGCCAGCAGTCAACGGGGACAGGGGTTATATGGCTACACCTTC.

The chain joins TRBV6-5 to TRBJ1-1; D is undetermined. CDR3 length: 13 amino acids. The germline CDR1 and CDR2 sequences are MNHEY and SVGAGI. Deletions cut 4 bases from V and 6 bases from J, with 12 bases between. The CDR3: CASSSGDYAEAFF. The CDR3 DNA sequence: TGTGCCAGCAGTTCCGGGGATTACGCTGAAGCTTTCTTT.

This rearrangement joins TRBV5-4 to TRBJ2-3; D remains ambiguous. The germline gives CDR1 SGHNT, CDR2 YYREEE (reference sequence). Trimming cost V 1 base and J 1 base, with 7 bases left between them. This CDR3 region has 14 residues. The CDR3 is CASSLNTGTDTQYF. CDR3 DNA sequence: TGTGCCAGCAGCTTGAATACGGGCACAGATACGCAGTATTTT.

V gene TRBV7-9 combines with J gene TRBJ2-1; 9 bases line up with TRBD2. The CDR3 is 17 amino acids. The germline V gene has CDR1 SEHNR and CDR2 FQNEAQ (reference sequence). V dropped 5 bases and J dropped 4; count of bases not matched to a gene: 12. The CDR3 bases are TGTGCCAGCAGCCCCTCGGGACTAGCAGCCTTATACAATGAGCAGTTCTTC. Translation: CASSPSGLAALYNEQFF.

The J gene is TRBJ2-5, the V gene TRBV7-2, with a tentative D call TRBD1 (5 bases). V was cut by 4 bases and J by 5 bases, with 11 bases left in between. The CDR3 loop spans 13 amino acids. From germline, CDR1 is SGHTA and CDR2 FQGNSA. CDR3 protein: CASSSRVRETQYF. DNA for the CDR3: TGTGCCAGCAGCTCCAGGGTGCGGGAGACCCAGTACTTC.

This chain connects TRBV6-2 or TRBV6-3 to TRBJ2-7; 7 nucleotides match TRBD2. V shed 4 bases, J shed 6 bases, and the junction held 12 bases outside the gene matches. Germline CDR1 reads MNHEY; CDR2 reads SVGEGT. CDR3 length: 15 residues. CDR3 coding DNA: TGTGCCAGCAGTTGGGGACTGGGAGGGAGTTCCGAGCAGTACTTC. This encodes CASSWGLGGSSEQYF.

In regard to this clone: A single base is all that separates this from a far larger clone, so a read error is likely. The chain links TRBV6-4 to TRBJ2-2; D is unclear. Germline V gene data show CDR1 as MRHNA and CDR2 as SNTAGT. The CDR3 totals 13 residues. V was pared by 2 bases and J by 4 bases, with 5 bases between. DNA of the CDR3: TGTGCCAGCAGTGACACCGGCACCGGGGAGCTGTTTTTT. Protein product: CASSDTGTGELFF.